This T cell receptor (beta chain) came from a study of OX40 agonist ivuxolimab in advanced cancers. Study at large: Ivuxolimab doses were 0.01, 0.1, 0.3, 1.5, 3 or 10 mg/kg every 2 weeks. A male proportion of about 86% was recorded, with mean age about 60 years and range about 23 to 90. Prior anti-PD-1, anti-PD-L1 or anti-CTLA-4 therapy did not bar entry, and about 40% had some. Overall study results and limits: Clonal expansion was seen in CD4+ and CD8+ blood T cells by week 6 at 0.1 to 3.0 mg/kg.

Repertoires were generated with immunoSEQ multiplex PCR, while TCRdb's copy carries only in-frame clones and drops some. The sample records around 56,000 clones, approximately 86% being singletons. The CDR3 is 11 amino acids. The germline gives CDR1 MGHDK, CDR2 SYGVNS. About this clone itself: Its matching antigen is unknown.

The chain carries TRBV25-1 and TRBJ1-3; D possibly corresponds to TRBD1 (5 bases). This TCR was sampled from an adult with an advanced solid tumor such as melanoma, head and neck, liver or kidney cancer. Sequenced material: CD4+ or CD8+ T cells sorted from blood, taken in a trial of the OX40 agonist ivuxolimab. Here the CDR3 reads CAGGSGNTIYF. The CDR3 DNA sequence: TGTGCTGGGGGCTCTGGAAACACCATATATTTT. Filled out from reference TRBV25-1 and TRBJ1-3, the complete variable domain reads EADIYQTPRYLVIGTGKKITLECSQTMGHDKMYWYQQDPGMELHLIHYSYGVNSTEKGDLSSESTVSRIRTEHFPLTLESARPSHTSQYLCAGGSGNTIYFGEGSWLTVV.